This is a list of T cell receptor beta chains from one sample in a study of blood T cell repertoires in COVID-19. Some clones are missing from TCRdb's copy, which holds only in-frame ones; the method was immunoSEQ multiplex PCR. The table includes roughly 200,000 clones, about nine tenths detected once. Sequencing used PBMCs or T cells enriched from blood (not recorded which). Receptor source: a woman aged 25 to 45 who had recovered from COVID-19. The CDR3 runs from the conserved cysteine through the conserved F or W. A D gene is named only where the DNA matches it firmly. Some rows mark clone size as missing; the rest say once, few, many or name a class of expanded clone.

v_call,clone_size,j_call,d_call,cdr3_nt,cdr3_aa
TRBV30,-,TRBJ1-2,TRBD1,TGTGCCTTTTCCGGGACAGGGGAAATGTATGGCTACACCTTC,CAFSGTGEMYGYTF
TRBV30,-,TRBJ1-2,-,TGTGCCTGGAGTCCCGGGGGTGGCTATGGCTACACCTTC,CAWSPGGGYGYTF
TRBV6-2/TRBV6-3,-,TRBJ2-5,-,TGTGCCAGCAGCCAACTAGAGCCCGGGGAGACCCAGTACTTC,CASSQLEPGETQYF
TRBV4-2,-,TRBJ1-5,TRBD1,TGTGCCAGCAGCCAAGGACAGGGGGGGCAGCCCCAGCATTTT,CASSQGQGGQPQHF
TRBV6-5,few,TRBJ1-2,TRBD1,TGTGCCAGCAGTCCAAAAAACAGGGGGCCTTATGGCTACACCTTC,CASSPKNRGPYGYTF
TRBV3-1/TRBV3-2,-,TRBJ2-5,-,TGTGCCAGCAGCCCGGACAGCGGATCCCAAGAGACCCAGTACTTC,CASSPDSGSQETQYF
TRBV10-2,-,TRBJ2-7,-,TGCGCCAGCAGTGAGTCCCGGACTGGAGGATACGAGCAGTACTTC,CASSESRTGGYEQYF
TRBV30,-,TRBJ1-1,TRBD1,TGTGCCTGGGAACGAGGGACAGTGAACACTGAAGCTTTCTTT,CAWERGTVNTEAFF
TRBV19,-,TRBJ1-6,TRBD1,TGTGCCAGTAGTAATCGGGACAGGGCAATAGATTCACCCCTCCACTTT,CASSNRDRAIDSPLHF
TRBV1,once,TRBJ2-3,-,TGCACCAGCAGCCAACTACCTACTAGCGAGGGCACAGATACGCAGTATTTT,CTSSQLPTSEGTDTQYF
TRBV7-2,-,TRBJ1-5,-,TGTGCCAGCAGCCTACAGGTGGCTGATAATCAGCCCCAGCATTTT,CASSLQVADNQPQHF
TRBV6-5,-,TRBJ1-1,-,TGTGCCAGCAGATCAACGTTGGGTAGGGGCACTGAAGCTTTCTTT,CASRSTLGRGTEAFF
TRBV7-9,-,TRBJ1-1,TRBD1,TGTGCCAGCAGCTCGAAAGGAGGACAGGCGAACACTGAAGCTTTCTTT,CASSSKGGQANTEAFF
TRBV29-1,-,TRBJ1-2,TRBD1,TGCAGCGTAGCAGTACAGGGGCATGGCTACACCTTC,CSVAVQGHGYTF
TRBV7-2,once,TRBJ1-6,-,TGTGCCAGCAGCTTAGCGAGCCAGGTCGATTCACCCCTCCACTTT,CASSLASQVDSPLHF
TRBV21-1,-,TRBJ2-1,-,TGTGCCAGCAGCAAAGAGCGGCAGGGGCGAAATGAGCAGTTCTTC,CASSKERQGRNEQFF